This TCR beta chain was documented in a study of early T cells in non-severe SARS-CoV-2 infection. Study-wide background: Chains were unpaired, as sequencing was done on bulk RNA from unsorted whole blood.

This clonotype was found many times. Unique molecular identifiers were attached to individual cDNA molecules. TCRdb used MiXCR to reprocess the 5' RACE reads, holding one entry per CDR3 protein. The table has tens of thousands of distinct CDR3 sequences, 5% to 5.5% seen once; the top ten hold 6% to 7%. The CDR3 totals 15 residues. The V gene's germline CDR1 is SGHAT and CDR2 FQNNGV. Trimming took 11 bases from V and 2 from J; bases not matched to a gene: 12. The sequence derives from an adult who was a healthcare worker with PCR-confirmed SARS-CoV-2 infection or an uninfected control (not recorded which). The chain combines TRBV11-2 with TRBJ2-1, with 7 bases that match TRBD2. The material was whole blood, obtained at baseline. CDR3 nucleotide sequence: TGTGCCTCCGTTCTAGCGGTTCCTCCCTACAATGAGCAGTTCTTC. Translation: CASVLAVPPYNEQFF.